This T cell receptor (beta chain) was identified in a study of response to subunit inactivated influenza vaccine. This clonotype occurred many times. Germline CDR1 is ENHRY and CDR2 is SYGVKD. V was shortened by 0 bases and J by 3 bases, with 11 bases between the two germline ends. This CDR3 has 16 amino acids. MiXCR, run by TCRdb on the RT-PCR reads, gives a single entry per CDR3 protein. The repertoire consists of around 250,000 distinct CDR3 sequences, with 12% occurring once and the leading ten covering less than 8.5%. Here the sequenced sample was non-naive T cells sorted from PBMCs, taken about 14 days before vaccination. The chain is built from TRBV10-3 and TRBJ2-2; D is perhaps TRBD1 (6 bases). This clonotype originated in a man aged 45 to 65 who received an inactivated influenza vaccine. The CDR3 protein is CAISESRTVYTGELFF. The CDR3 DNA reads as TGTGCCATCAGTGAGTCCCGGACAGTTTACACCGGGGAGCTGTTTTTT.